This paragraph covers one T cell receptor beta chain sequence. Its matching antigen is unknown. The source of the sample is a study of T cells after yellow fever vaccination. General study findings and limits: Although the secondary response was weaker, it peaked faster, at day 5 versus 15. Sorted repertoires could include abundant contaminating clonotypes from bulk cells. Post-booster repertoires contained most primary-vaccination clones again (roughly 95% CD4, roughly 91% CD8).

J was trimmed by 0 bases and V by 0 bases; bases with no gene match: 10. This CDR3 comprises 19 residues. CDR1 and CDR2 from the germline V gene are LNHNV and YYDKDF (reference sequence). Via MiXCR, TCRdb re-called the 5' RACE reads, giving one row per CDR3 protein. The sample consists of about 240,000 distinct CDR3 sequences, 6.9% of them appearing once. The chain has TRBV15 and TRBJ1-5; 8 nucleotides agree with TRBD1. This TCR was recovered from a man between 25 and 39 years old who received the YFV17D yellow fever vaccine. The material sequenced was CD4+ T cells sorted from PBMCs, taken 15 days after the yellow fever booster vaccination. The CDR3 coding sequence is TGTGCCACCAGCAGAGATTCAGGGACAGGAGAGGGTAGCAATCAGCCCCAGCATTTT. This translates into CATSRDSGTGEGSNQPQHF.